Listed below are T cell receptor beta chains from one sample, sequenced in a study of shared clonotypes between healthy human individuals. Sequenced by immunoSEQ multiplex PCR; TCRdb stores in-frame clones only, minus some. The top ten clones hold 0.9% to 1.4% of a sample with just over 2,000,000 clones, approximately 95% of them seen once. The specimen was naive CD8+ T cells sorted from blood. The receptors were gathered from a young man in good health. Both conserved end residues are part of each CDR3. A D gene is named only where the DNA matches it firmly. The size of a clone is reported for some rows only, either as once, few or many, or as a class for expanded clones.

J gene: TRBJ2-7
clone size: NA
V gene: TRBV6-1
D gene: TRBD1
CDR3 protein: CASCLGTGVCEQYF
CDR3 DNA: TGTGCCAGCTGCCTCGGGACAGGGGTATGCGAGCAGTACTTC

J gene: TRBJ2-3
clone size: NA
V gene: TRBV7-2
D gene: TRBD2
CDR3 protein: CASSLRLAGVVDTQYF
CDR3 DNA: TGTGCCAGCAGCCTGCGACTAGCGGGAGTGGTAGATACGCAGTATTTT

J gene: TRBJ2-5
clone size: NA
V gene: TRBV19
D gene: TRBD1
CDR3 protein: CASSMGIGTGEETQYF
CDR3 DNA: TGTGCCAGTAGTATGGGAATAGGGACAGGGGAGGAGACCCAGTACTTC

J gene: TRBJ2-5
clone size: NA
V gene: TRBV27
D gene: NA
CDR3 protein: CASSLLGQETQYF
CDR3 DNA: TGTGCCAGCAGTTTACTGGGGCAAGAGACCCAGTACTTC

J gene: TRBJ2-7
clone size: NA
V gene: TRBV7-9
D gene: NA
CDR3 protein: CASSSGSSYEQYF
CDR3 DNA: TGTGCCAGCAGCTCCGGGAGCTCCTACGAGCAGTACTTC

J gene: TRBJ2-3
clone size: NA
V gene: TRBV10-1
D gene: TRBD2
CDR3 protein: CASSAERGYTDTQYF
CDR3 DNA: TGCGCCAGCAGTGCCGAGCGGGGATACACAGATACGCAGTATTTT

J gene: TRBJ1-6
clone size: NA
V gene: TRBV4-2
D gene: NA
CDR3 protein: CASSPTRAGGGNSPLHF
CDR3 DNA: TGTGCCAGCAGCCCCACCAGGGCGGGGGGCGGCAATTCACCCCTCCACTTT

J gene: TRBJ2-3
clone size: NA
V gene: TRBV27
D gene: NA
CDR3 protein: CASSRGNTQYF
CDR3 DNA: TGTGCCAGCAGTCGGGGAAATACGCAGTATTTT

J gene: TRBJ2-7
clone size: NA
V gene: TRBV30
D gene: NA
CDR3 protein: CAWTVDPGYEQYF
CDR3 DNA: TGTGCCTGGACGGTCGATCCGGGGTACGAGCAGTACTTC

J gene: TRBJ1-1
clone size: few
V gene: TRBV7-9
D gene: NA
CDR3 protein: CASSLEVNTEAFF
CDR3 DNA: TGTGCCAGCAGCTTAGAAGTGAACACTGAAGCTTTCTTT

J gene: TRBJ2-6
clone size: NA
V gene: TRBV9
D gene: NA
CDR3 protein: CASSSGDGANVLTF
CDR3 DNA: TGTGCCAGCAGCTCCGGCGACGGGGCCAACGTCCTGACTTTC

J gene: TRBJ2-1
clone size: few
V gene: TRBV27
D gene: NA
CDR3 protein: CASSWHPKLKVGGNEQFF
CDR3 DNA: TGTGCCAGCAGTTGGCACCCTAAGCTAAAGGTTGGAGGCAATGAGCAGTTCTTC

J gene: TRBJ2-7
clone size: NA
V gene: TRBV5-6
D gene: NA
CDR3 protein: CASSSLEGREQYF
CDR3 DNA: TGTGCCAGCAGCTCTCTAGAGGGGAGGGAGCAGTACTTC

J gene: TRBJ2-7
clone size: few
V gene: TRBV5-1
D gene: NA
CDR3 protein: CASSLDQDYEQYF
CDR3 DNA: TGCGCCAGCAGCTTGGATCAGGACTACGAGCAGTACTTC

J gene: TRBJ1-1
clone size: NA
V gene: TRBV5-6
D gene: NA
CDR3 protein: CASSYDTNTEAFF
CDR3 DNA: TGTGCCAGCAGCTATGACACGAACACTGAAGCTTTCTTT

J gene: TRBJ1-2
clone size: once
V gene: TRBV6-5
D gene: NA
CDR3 protein: CASSYSSGNYGYTF
CDR3 DNA: TGTGCCAGCAGTTACTCATCAGGGAACTATGGCTACACCTTC

J gene: TRBJ2-7
clone size: NA
V gene: TRBV2
D gene: NA
CDR3 protein: CARGAPYEQYF
CDR3 DNA: TGTGCCAGGGGGGCCCCCTACGAGCAGTACTTC

J gene: TRBJ2-7
clone size: NA
V gene: TRBV18
D gene: TRBD1
CDR3 protein: CASLETGSEQYF
CDR3 DNA: TGTGCCAGCTTAGAGACAGGGTCCGAGCAGTACTTC

J gene: TRBJ2-2
clone size: NA
V gene: TRBV12-5
D gene: NA
CDR3 protein: CASGLVRQANTGELFF
CDR3 DNA: TGTGCTAGTGGTTTGGTACGGCAGGCGAACACCGGGGAGCTGTTTTTT

J gene: TRBJ2-7
clone size: NA
V gene: TRBV7-2
D gene: NA
CDR3 protein: CASSLAQEAEQYF
CDR3 DNA: TGTGCCAGCAGCTTAGCTCAGGAGGCGGAGCAGTACTTC

J gene: TRBJ1-5
clone size: NA
V gene: TRBV5-1
D gene: NA
CDR3 protein: CASSPGQFNQPQHF
CDR3 DNA: TGCGCCAGCAGCCCCGGACAGTTCAATCAGCCCCAGCATTTT

J gene: TRBJ2-1
clone size: once
V gene: TRBV6-5
D gene: NA
CDR3 protein: CASSYGRASGNEQFF
CDR3 DNA: TGTGCCAGCAGTTACGGTAGGGCGAGTGGCAATGAGCAGTTCTTC

J gene: TRBJ2-7
clone size: NA
V gene: TRBV27
D gene: NA
CDR3 protein: CASSLSMGTSLSYEQYF
CDR3 DNA: TGTGCCAGCAGTTTATCGATGGGGACCTCTCTCTCCTACGAGCAGTACTTC

J gene: TRBJ2-7
clone size: NA
V gene: TRBV7-9
D gene: TRBD1
CDR3 protein: CASRPPLDRGGSYEQYF
CDR3 DNA: TGTGCCAGCAGGCCCCCCCTAGACAGGGGAGGCTCCTACGAGCAGTACTTC

J gene: TRBJ1-3
clone size: NA
V gene: TRBV7-3
D gene: NA
CDR3 protein: CASSLGRGLNGNTIYF
CDR3 DNA: TGTGCCAGCAGCCTGGGACGGGGGCTAAATGGAAACACCATATATTTT

J gene: TRBJ1-1
clone size: NA
V gene: TRBV11-2
D gene: TRBD1
CDR3 protein: CASSVAGTEEAFF
CDR3 DNA: TGTGCCAGCAGCGTTGCCGGGACAGAAGAAGCTTTCTTT

J gene: TRBJ2-7
clone size: NA
V gene: TRBV6-1
D gene: NA
CDR3 protein: CASSASGYEQYF
CDR3 DNA: TGTGCCAGCAGCGCGTCCGGGTACGAGCAGTACTTC

J gene: TRBJ2-7
clone size: NA
V gene: TRBV27
D gene: TRBD2
CDR3 protein: CASTTGTGLGYEQYF
CDR3 DNA: TGTGCCAGCACCACTGGGACGGGACTAGGCTACGAGCAGTACTTC

J gene: TRBJ2-1
clone size: once
V gene: TRBV12-5
D gene: NA
CDR3 protein: CASGTAGAYNEQFF
CDR3 DNA: TGTGCTAGTGGAACCGCCGGGGCCTACAATGAGCAGTTCTTC

J gene: TRBJ2-7
clone size: NA
V gene: TRBV27
D gene: NA
CDR3 protein: CASRMTGEGTYEQYF
CDR3 DNA: TGTGCCAGCAGGATGACAGGGGAGGGAACCTACGAGCAGTACTTC

J gene: TRBJ1-1
clone size: NA
V gene: TRBV7-9
D gene: NA
CDR3 protein: CASSLAGQGSFEAFF
CDR3 DNA: TGTGCCAGCAGCTTAGCCGGGCAGGGGAGCTTTGAAGCTTTCTTT

J gene: TRBJ1-1
clone size: NA
V gene: TRBV19
D gene: NA
CDR3 protein: CASSMDDGPGTEAFF
CDR3 DNA: TGTGCCAGTAGTATGGATGACGGACCGGGGACTGAAGCTTTCTTT

J gene: TRBJ1-2
clone size: NA
V gene: TRBV29-1
D gene: NA
CDR3 protein: CSGLSRDAWPYGYTF
CDR3 DNA: TGCAGCGGATTATCCCGAGACGCATGGCCCTATGGCTACACCTTC

J gene: TRBJ2-7
clone size: NA
V gene: TRBV11-2
D gene: TRBD1
CDR3 protein: CASRIGQGRTYEQYF
CDR3 DNA: TGTGCCAGCAGGATCGGACAGGGGAGAACTTACGAGCAGTACTTC

J gene: TRBJ2-7
clone size: once
V gene: TRBV5-4
D gene: TRBD2
CDR3 protein: CASSFSGGSSYEQYF
CDR3 DNA: TGTGCCAGCAGCTTCAGTGGCGGGAGCTCCTACGAGCAGTACTTC

J gene: TRBJ1-4
clone size: NA
V gene: TRBV6-6
D gene: NA
CDR3 protein: CASSYSDPNEKLFF
CDR3 DNA: TGTGCCAGCAGTTACTCGGACCCTAATGAAAAACTGTTTTTT

J gene: TRBJ1-4
clone size: once
V gene: TRBV5-1
D gene: NA
CDR3 protein: CASSPAATEGEKLFF
CDR3 DNA: TGCGCCAGCAGCCCGGCAGCGACCGAAGGAGAAAAACTGTTTTTT

J gene: TRBJ2-7
clone size: NA
V gene: TRBV5-6
D gene: NA
CDR3 protein: CASSLAASFTSYEQYF
CDR3 DNA: TGTGCCAGCAGCTTGGCCGCCAGCTTCACCTCCTACGAGCAGTACTTC

J gene: TRBJ2-3
clone size: NA
V gene: TRBV7-2
D gene: TRBD1
CDR3 protein: CASSLVDRDTDTQYF
CDR3 DNA: TGTGCCAGCAGCTTAGTGGACAGGGACACAGATACGCAGTATTTT